This is a list of T cell receptor beta chains from one sample in a study of early T cells in non-severe SARS-CoV-2 infection. TCRdb ran MiXCR on the 5' RACE reads and lists one entry per CDR3 protein. The sample lists roughly 50,000 distinct CDR3 sequences, about 9.3% seen once, with about 16% in the top ten. The sequencing sample was made of whole blood. Every receptor here comes from an adult who was a healthcare worker with PCR-confirmed SARS-CoV-2 infection or an uninfected control (not recorded which). CDR3s leave out the opening cysteine and the closing phenylalanine or tryptophan. Each record gives: J gene, V gene, CDR3 protein.

J: TRBJ1-5; V: TRBV20-1; CDR3: SAKPHEGIGTQPQH
J: TRBJ2-7; V: TRBV28; CDR3: ASSLGYFVEQY
J: TRBJ2-3; V: TRBV29-1; CDR3: SVGITDTQY
J: TRBJ2-3; V: TRBV20-1; CDR3: SARDLRGAGGITDTQY
J: TRBJ2-7; V: TRBV28; CDR3: ASSGTSGVYEQY
J: TRBJ1-6; V: TRBV4-3; CDR3: ASSQPGQGPPFH
J: TRBJ2-6; V: TRBV25-1; CDR3: ASSNWDFSGANVLT
J: TRBJ2-7; V: TRBV15; CDR3: ATSRDRGSRSYEQY
J: TRBJ1-2; V: TRBV10-3; CDR3: AITPRDRESYT
J: TRBJ2-1; V: TRBV20-1; CDR3: SAGGRGKGNNEQF
J: TRBJ1-1; V: TRBV6-2/TRBV6-3; CDR3: ASTPGGRSTEAF
J: TRBJ1-5; V: TRBV5-1; CDR3: ASSEGLKNQPQH
J: TRBJ2-7; V: TRBV4-3; CDR3: ASSHGTGTGSYEQY
J: TRBJ2-5; V: TRBV7-2; CDR3: ASSNGQGDTQY
J: TRBJ2-1; V: TRBV20-1; CDR3: SANPASGTYNEQF
J: TRBJ2-5; V: TRBV7-9; CDR3: ASSSLAGGRETQY
J: TRBJ2-1; V: TRBV2; CDR3: ASSPAGTSGSYNEQF
J: TRBJ2-6; V: TRBV5-1; CDR3: ASSHSGANVLT
J: TRBJ2-5; V: TRBV3-1; CDR3: ASSHTGQSETQY
J: TRBJ2-5; V: TRBV12-3/TRBV12-4; CDR3: ASRGPEETQY
J: TRBJ2-1; V: TRBV7-9; CDR3: ASSLAQGGKSSPYNEQF
J: TRBJ2-3; V: TRBV5-1; CDR3: ASSGEPRGGTDTQY
J: TRBJ1-1; V: TRBV29-1; CDR3: SVGGIQGTEAF
J: TRBJ2-7; V: TRBV29-1; CDR3: SVPRGTSEFYEQY
J: TRBJ1-2; V: TRBV12-2; CDR3: ASRLSGLYGYT
J: TRBJ2-5; V: TRBV20-1; CDR3: SARKTGRPSETQY
J: TRBJ2-7; V: TRBV6-2/TRBV6-3; CDR3: ASSYSYRLYEQY
J: TRBJ1-1; V: TRBV5-4; CDR3: ASSLLDRDGTEAF
J: TRBJ2-7; V: TRBV7-2; CDR3: ASSPGTFGYEQY
J: TRBJ1-6; V: TRBV28; CDR3: ASSSSYNSPLH
J: TRBJ2-3; V: TRBV29-1; CDR3: SVDPGRGTDTQY
J: TRBJ2-3; V: TRBV18; CDR3: ASSPPYRRDTQY
J: TRBJ2-5; V: TRBV29-1; CDR3: SVVVPRQGETQY
J: TRBJ2-7; V: TRBV7-2; CDR3: ASSPRQGPYEQY